The sequence of this T cell receptor (beta chain) was determined in a study of blood T cell repertoires in COVID-19. This study enrolled people aged roughly 18 to 90 from around 26 US geographic areas. Assay: immunoSEQ multiplex PCR; the TCRdb copy retains only in-frame clones and omits some. The sample holds more than 200,000 clones; roughly 85% are singletons and the top ten take about a tenth. The length of the CDR3 is 17 residues. Losses at the gene ends were 5 bases for V and 6 bases for J; bases not matched to a gene: 12. Looked up from germline, CDR1 is PRHDT and CDR2 is FYEKMQ (reference sequence).

The rearrangement uses TRBV13 and TRBJ2-1; TRBD2 matches 11 bases. The sample was PBMCs or T cells enriched from blood (not recorded which). The TCR sequence derives from a man younger than 45 who had recovered from COVID-19. The CDR3 protein is CASSTQRVAGGLNEQFF. CDR3 DNA sequence: TGTGCCAGCAGCACCCAGAGGGTAGCGGGGGGGCTCAATGAGCAGTTCTTC. The full variable domain, rest sourced from reference TRBV13 and TRBJ2-1, is AAGVIQSPRHLIKEKRETATLKCYPIPRHDTVYWYQQGPGQDPQFLISFYEKMQSDKGSIPDRFSAQQFSDYHSELNMSSLELGDSALYFCASSTQRVAGGLNEQFFGPGTRLTVL.